The 23 T cell receptor beta chains in this list originate from one sample, sequenced in a study of CD8+ T cells in alopecia areata. Isolated RNA was reverse transcribed into cDNA used as the sequencing template. Sequenced by immunoSEQ multiplex PCR; TCRdb stores in-frame clones only, minus some. The sample lists 200,000 to 250,000 clones, about three fifths occurring once. As for treatment: oral pan-JAK inhibitor, 5-10 mg twice daily. The sequencing here drew on CD4+ T cells sorted from blood, taken at week 4, from a patient treated with tofacitinib. The receptors come from a human donor with alopecia areata.

As concerns this clone: This sample includes further DNA sequences coding for the same CDR3. V usage is TRBV29-1 and J usage is TRBJ1-1, with a tentative D call TRBD1 (5 bases). CDR3 length: 11 residues. Germline CDR1 and CDR2: SQVTM and ANQGSEA. Trimming took 4 bases from V and 5 from J, leaving 8 bases between them. The CDR3 DNA sequence: TGCAGCGTTGTCCGGGGGACTGAAGCTTTCTTT. Protein product: CSVVRGTEAFF.

The table lists this clone with a count of one. This sequence joins TRBV2 and TRBJ1-1; 7 nucleotides line up with TRBD1. Germline CDR1 reads SNHLY; CDR2 reads FYNNEI. The CDR3 runs to 14 residues. Losses at the gene ends were 6 bases for V and 1 base for J; bases not matched to a gene: 5. The CDR3 region is CASRGGTENTEAFF. The CDR3 nucleotides are TGTGCCAGCAGAGGCGGGACAGAGAACACTGAAGCTTTCTTT.

The chain recombines TRBV6-5 with TRBJ1-6; 7 nucleotides line up with TRBD1. V dropped 2 bases and J dropped 11; count of bases not matched to a gene: 6. This CDR3 has 14 amino acids. The germline CDR1 and CDR2 sequences are MNHEY and SVGAGI. As DNA, the CDR3 is TGTGCCAGCAGTTACCGGGACAGAGTAACACCCCTCCACTTT. It codes for CASSYRDRVTPLHF.

The J gene is TRBJ2-1, the V gene TRBV29-1; perhaps TRBD2 as D (5 bases). This CDR3 has 11 amino acids. V was trimmed by 7 bases and J by 10 bases, leaving 14 bases between them. Germline V gene lookup returns CDR1 SQVTM and CDR2 ANQGSEA. The CDR3 region is CSGAREIEQFF. The CDR3 DNA sequence: TGCAGCGGAGCTAGGGAGATCGAGCAGTTCTTC.

The chain links TRBV4-1 to TRBJ2-1; 7 bases are shared with TRBD2. The CDR3 is 20 amino acids. Losses at the gene ends were 8 bases for V and 5 bases for J; bases not matched to a gene: 27. Germline V gives CDR1 MGHRA, CDR2 YSYEKL. The CDR3 region is CASPLDLKTLKRGRNNEQFF. In nucleotides, the CDR3 is TGCGCCAGCCCTCTTGACCTCAAGACCCTAAAGCGGGGCCGAAACAATGAGCAGTTCTTC.

This clone was seen just once. The V gene is TRBV15, the J gene TRBJ2-3, with a possible D match to TRBD2 (6 bases). The CDR3 has 13 amino acids. V lost 1 base, J lost 8 bases, and 10 bases lay in between. Germline V gives CDR1 LNHNV, CDR2 YYDKDF (reference sequence). CDR3 amino acids: CATSRGMGGTQYF. Here the CDR3 DNA reads TGTGCCACCAGCAGAGGGATGGGAGGTACGCAGTATTTT.

The chain has TRBV5-6 and TRBJ2-5, with D unresolved. V was pared by 1 base and J by 4 bases, with 8 bases between. The CDR3 length is 13 residues. CDR1 SGHDT and CDR2 YYEEEE come from the germline V gene. CDR3 loop: CASSLFDGETQYF. In DNA form, the CDR3 reads TGTGCCAGCAGCTTGTTTGATGGAGAGACCCAGTACTTC.

This clone was picked up one time. The sample contains more than one DNA sequence encoding this CDR3. This chain links TRBV7-2 with TRBJ2-5; tentatively, D is TRBD1 (6 bases). The CDR3 consists of 13 residues. V dropped 3 bases and J dropped 1 base, with 6 bases sitting between them. Germline CDR1 is SGHTA and CDR2 is FQGNSA. For the CDR3, the DNA is TGTGCCAGCAGCTTGGGGGCCCAAGAGACCCAGTACTTC. It translates to CASSLGAQETQYF.

The rearrangement joins TRBV30 to TRBJ1-2; 8 nucleotides line up with TRBD1. Germline CDR1 reads GTSNPN; CDR2 reads SVGIG (reference sequence). The ends lost 5 bases at V and 4 bases at J; junction bases unmatched: 9. The length of the CDR3 is 14 residues. The CDR3 here is CAWGTGGGFYGYTF. CDR3 sequence (DNA): TGTGCCTGGGGGACAGGCGGGGGCTTCTATGGCTACACCTTC.

The V gene is TRBV28, the J gene TRBJ2-1; perhaps TRBD1 as D (6 bases). Germline CDR1 reads MDHEN; CDR2 reads SYDVKM. Trimming pared 6 bases from V and 9 bases from J, leaving 15 bases between. This CDR3 has 13 residues. CDR3 loop: CASRYRVLGEQFF. The CDR3 DNA follows: TGTGCCAGCAGGTACAGGGTCTTGGGTGAGCAGTTCTTC.

The chain couples TRBV6-5 to TRBJ2-1; D call uncertain. From germline, CDR1 is MNHEY and CDR2 SVGAGI. This CDR3 has 13 amino acids. V lost 0 bases and J lost 9, with 9 bases in between. CDR3 sequence: CASSYSSRGEQFF. DNA for the CDR3: TGTGCCAGCAGTTACTCGTCGCGAGGTGAGCAGTTCTTC.

The chain joins TRBV5-1 to TRBJ2-1; a possible D gene is TRBD2 (7 bases). Germline CDR1 reads SGHRS; CDR2 reads YFSETQ. This CDR3 comprises 15 residues. Between the trimmed V and J ends, which lost 4 bases and 5 bases, there was a span of 16 bases. The CDR3 region is CASSLGGPPNNEQFF. Written as DNA, the CDR3 is TGCGCCAGCAGCCTCGGGGGGCCCCCCAACAATGAGCAGTTCTTC.

The rearrangement links TRBV6-5 to TRBJ1-1, with unresolved D. Between the trimmed V and J ends, which lost 5 bases and 4 bases, there was a span of 11 bases. The germline CDR1 and CDR2 sequences are MNHEY and SVGAGI. The CDR3 has 13 amino acids. The CDR3 reads CASSPFLSTEAFF. The CDR3 nucleotides read TGTGCCAGCAGTCCTTTCTTGAGCACTGAAGCTTTCTTT.

The rearrangement joins TRBV4-2 to TRBJ2-7; D is unresolved. The V end lost 1 base, the J end lost 2 bases, and 12 bases lay between the germline ends. CDR3 length: 15 residues. Germline values: CDR1 LGHNA, CDR2 YNFKEQ. The CDR3 sequence: CASSQADGSTYEQYF. Here the CDR3 DNA reads TGTGCCAGCAGCCAAGCGGACGGGTCAACCTACGAGCAGTACTTC.

This chain uses TRBV5-4 with TRBJ2-3; D is unresolved. The CDR3 has 14 amino acids. V was cut by 6 bases and J by 2 bases, with 13 bases left in between. CDR1 and CDR2 from the germline V gene are SGHNT and YYREEE (reference sequence). CDR3 amino acids: CASKIGSNTDTQYF. The CDR3 nucleotides are TGTGCCAGCAAGATAGGGTCCAACACAGATACGCAGTATTTT.

This rearrangement joins TRBV4-2 to TRBJ1-2; 9 nucleotides agree with TRBD1. The ends lost 1 base at V and 10 bases at J; junction bases unmatched: 7. Per germline, CDR1 LGHNA and CDR2 YNFKEQ. The CDR3 consists of 14 residues. CDR3 amino acids: CASSQGGTGTAYTF. The DNA of the CDR3 is TGTGCCAGCAGCCAAGGCGGGACAGGGACTGCCTACACCTTC.

The gene calls are TRBV7-8 and TRBJ2-2, with D maybe TRBD2 (6 bases). There are 16 residues in the CDR3. Trimming left V 3 bases short and J 1 base short, with 12 bases between. Per germline, CDR1 SGHVS and CDR2 FQNEAQ. The CDR3 is CASSFLRRENTGELFF. The CDR3 region has the DNA TGTGCCAGCAGCTTCTTACGGCGGGAGAACACCGGGGAGCTGTTTTTT.

This clone was found once. The chain uses TRBV27 and TRBJ2-5; D possibly corresponds to TRBD1 (6 bases). In germline, CDR1 is MNHEY, CDR2 SMNVEV (reference sequence). Trimming shortened V by 5 bases and J by 5 bases, and 15 bases separated the two germline ends. The CDR3 spans 14 residues. DNA of the CDR3: TGTGCCAGCAGTCACGGGACAAGTGGGGAGACCCAGTACTTC. Its protein is CASSHGTSGETQYF.

The J gene is TRBJ2-1, the V gene TRBV7-9, with D tentatively TRBD2 (6 bases). Trimming stripped 0 bases from V and 2 bases from J, with 11 bases between. Germline V gene lookup returns CDR1 SEHNR and CDR2 FQNEAQ (reference sequence). The CDR3 is made up of 16 amino acids. The CDR3 is CASSLAGGGTYNEQFF. The CDR3 nucleotides are TGTGCCAGCAGCTTAGCGGGGGGAGGAACCTACAATGAGCAGTTCTTC.

V usage is TRBV30 and J usage is TRBJ2-4; D is unclear. V was cut by 3 bases and J by 6 bases, with 9 bases left in between. Germline values: CDR1 GTSNPN, CDR2 SVGIG (reference sequence). The CDR3 spans 12 residues. The chain's CDR3 is CAWRGSGNIQYF. In DNA form, the CDR3 reads TGTGCCTGGAGGGGCTCGGGAAACATTCAGTACTTC.

This chain links TRBV2 with TRBJ2-7; D gene unclear. V lost 7 bases and J lost 1, with 8 bases in between. This CDR3 is 12 amino acids long. The germline gives CDR1 SNHLY, CDR2 FYNNEI. The CDR3 loop reads CASIFRSYEQYF. The DNA for the CDR3 is TGTGCCAGCATTTTCAGATCCTACGAGCAGTACTTC.

This chain uses TRBV30 with TRBJ2-1, with D hard to call. The CDR3 runs 11 residues. V gave up 0 bases and J gave up 10 bases, with 7 bases separating them. Germline V gene sequence: CDR1 GTSNPN, CDR2 SVGIG (reference sequence). CDR3 sequence: CAWSVLQEQFF. In DNA, the CDR3 is TGTGCCTGGAGTGTACTGCAGGAGCAGTTCTTC. The variable domain in full, with the rest retrieved from reference TRBV30 and TRBJ2-1, is SQTIHQWPATLVQPVGSPLSLECTVEGTSNPNLYWYRQAAGRGLQLLFYSVGIGQISSEVPQNLSASRPQDRQFILSSKKLLLSDSGFYLCAWSVLQEQFFGPGTRLTVL.

V usage is TRBV30 and J usage is TRBJ1-2; TRBD1 is a possible D gene (6 bases). V lost 3 bases to trimming and J lost 8 bases, with 10 bases between them. CDR3 length equals 11 residues. Per the germline V gene, CDR1 is GTSNPN and CDR2 is SVGIG (reference sequence). The CDR3 loop is CAWRAQGGYTF. The CDR3 nucleotides read TGTGCCTGGAGGGCGCAGGGGGGCTACACCTTC.